The source of this TCR beta chain is a study of blood T cell repertoires in COVID-19. In the study overall: COVID-19 samples, acute and convalescent, were from the United States, Italy and Spain.

This CDR3 region has 11 residues. CDR1 is LGHDT and CDR2 is YNNKEL in the germline V gene (reference sequence). V was cut by 4 bases and J by 10 bases, with 8 bases left in between. Original analysis: Amplification from reference gene primers served as the basis for estimated nucleated cell counts. Method: immunoSEQ multiplex PCR; TCRdb's copy keeps in-frame clones and lacks some. The V and J calls and clone size are taken from that table; D and trimming were inferred from the DNA. Altogether 300,000 to 400,000 clones are present, approximately 86% being singletons, with the ten largest covering 9.5% to 10%. Seattle researchers signed up patients amid active infection and tracked them longitudinally.

The specimen was peripheral blood. The rearrangement joins TRBV3-1 (or the pseudogene TRBV3-2) to TRBJ2-1; tentative D call: TRBD2 (5 bases). This TCR was recovered from a man aged 30 to 45 with COVID-19, enrolled during active disease. The CDR3 nucleotides are TGTGCCAGCAGCCTTGAGCGGGAGCAGTTCTTC. It codes for CASSLEREQFF.